This T cell receptor beta chain emerged from a study of patients and donors after allogeneic stem cell transplantation. This clonotype was found a few times. The CDR3 runs to 17 residues. The ends were cut back, 3 bases at V and 3 bases at J, with 18 bases in the middle. Per germline, CDR1 LNHDA and CDR2 SQIVND (reference sequence). TCRdb passed the RT-PCR reads through MiXCR, listing each CDR3 protein once. The data contain about 230,000 distinct CDR3 sequences, around 14% of them singletons. The source is a human donor who was either an allogeneic HSCT recipient or a stem cell or donor lymphocyte infusion donor (not recorded which). It is not recorded whose cells these are; they may come from a transplant donor. The chain links TRBV19 to TRBJ1-5; TRBD1 might be the D (5 bases). Sequenced sample: blood, either unsorted or a sorted T cell fraction (not recorded which). CDR3 amino acids: CASSMGVGVTLNQPQHF. Written as DNA, the CDR3 is TGTGCCAGTAGTATGGGGGTAGGGGTGACTCTCAATCAGCCCCAGCATTTT. The variable domain in full, completed from reference TRBV19 and TRBJ1-5, reads DGGITQSPKYLFRKEGQNVTLSCEQNLNHDAMYWYRQDPGQGLRLIYYSQIVNDFQKGDIAEGYSVSREKKESFPLTVTSAQKNPTAFYLCASSMGVGVTLNQPQHFGDGTRLSIL.